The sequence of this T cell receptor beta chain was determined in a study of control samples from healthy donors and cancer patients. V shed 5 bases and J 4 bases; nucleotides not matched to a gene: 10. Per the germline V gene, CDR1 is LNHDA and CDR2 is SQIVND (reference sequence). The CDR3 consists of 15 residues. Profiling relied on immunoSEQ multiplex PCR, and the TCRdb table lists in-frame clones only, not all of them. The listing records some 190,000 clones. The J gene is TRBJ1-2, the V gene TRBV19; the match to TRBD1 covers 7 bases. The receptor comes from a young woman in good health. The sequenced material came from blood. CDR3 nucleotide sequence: TGTGCCAGTAGTCCCGACTTACAGGGGCGCTATGGCTACACCTTC. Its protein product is CASSPDLQGRYGYTF.